This T cell receptor (beta chain) was profiled in a study of blood T cell repertoires in COVID-19. Study at large: Material from acute and convalescent COVID-19 was sourced from the United States, Italy and Spain. T cells, B-cell-depleted T cells, or PBMCs supplied cDNA or gDNA.

The CDR3 sequence is 15 residues long. From germline, CDR1 is LNHDA and CDR2 SQIVND (reference sequence). V was shortened by 4 bases and J by 8 bases, with 17 bases between the two germline ends. As processed by the authors: Reference gene primer amplification yielded estimated nucleated cell counts. Profiled with immunoSEQ multiplex PCR; TCRdb holds only in-frame clones, not every one. That table furnishes V, J and clone size, whereas the DNA furnished D and trimming. The data hold approximately 260,000 clones, with 75% to 90% observed a single time. The V call is TRBV19, the J call TRBJ1-4; D perhaps matches TRBD1 (6 bases). Source material: peripheral blood. The sequence was collected from a woman aged 40 to 55 with acute or convalescent COVID-19. The CDR3 loop is CASSSTGTTLEKLFF. The CDR3 DNA follows: TGTGCCAGTAGTAGCACCGGGACAACCCTAGAAAAACTGTTTTTT.